Given below is one T cell receptor (beta chain) in context. Clones were sequenced by immunoSEQ multiplex PCR, and TCRdb holds only the in-frame ones, with some missing. The sample consists of 130,000 or so clones, roughly four fifths of them appearing once. Trimming removed 4 bases at V and 5 bases at J, with 14 bases between. CDR3 length equals 14 residues. In germline, CDR1 is MNHEY, CDR2 SMNVEV (reference sequence). The data stem from a study of blood T cell repertoires in COVID-19. Study-wide context: PBMCs, B-cell-depleted T cells, or T cells provided the cDNA or gDNA that made up the material.

This receptor was taken from a man between 35 and 55 years old with acute COVID-19. Specimen: PBMCs or T cells enriched from blood (not recorded which). The V call is TRBV27, the J call TRBJ2-5; weak D call: TRBD1 (5 bases). The CDR3 bases are TGTGCCAGCAGTTCCTCAGGGTTTTCCGAGACCCAGTACTTC. The encoded protein is CASSSSGFSETQYF.